These 11 T cell receptor beta chains came from one sample sequenced in a study of blood T cells in healthy people across ages. With a J-beta primer mix and a sample-barcoded 5' primer, a second PCR ran roughly 6 to 12 cycles. MiXCR was run by TCRdb on the 5' RACE reads, yielding one entry per CDR3 protein. This sample yields some 1.6 million distinct CDR3 sequences, of which roughly a third are seen a single time; approximately 11% belongs to the top ten. What was sequenced was blood. The receptors shown here come from a woman aged 25 to 39 in good health.

The rearrangement links TRBV6-6 to TRBJ1-1; no reliable D call. Germline V CDR1 and CDR2: MNHNY, SVGAGI (reference sequence). The CDR3 extends over 16 amino acids. The germline V and J ends were trimmed by 7 bases and 3 bases, with 21 bases remaining between them. The DNA for the CDR3 is TGTGCCAGCACCGCGAAAGGAGAAAGGTTGGACACTGAAGCTTTCTTT. Translating gives CASTAKGERLDTEAFF.

V is TRBV9 and J is TRBJ2-1; the match to TRBD1 covers 8 bases. There are 16 residues in the CDR3. J lost 2 bases, V lost 2 bases, and 6 bases had no gene match. Germline CDR1 is SGDLS and CDR2 is YYNGEE. In DNA form, the CDR3 reads TGTGCCAGCAGCGTGACCGGGACAGGCCCCTACAATGAGCAGTTCTTC. Translated: CASSVTGTGPYNEQFF.

The count of this clonotype is one. The rearrangement joins TRBV6-1 to TRBJ2-2, with 8 bases identical to TRBD2. This CDR3 is built from 18 residues. V shed 6 bases, J shed 1 base, and the junction held 13 bases outside the gene matches. Germline CDR1 reads MNHNS; CDR2 reads SASEGT. This chain's CDR3 is CASRALAGAARNTGELFF. CDR3 in DNA: TGTGCCAGCAGGGCTCTAGCGGGCGCGGCCAGGAACACCGGGGAGCTGTTTTTT.

This clonotype was seen only a few times. V and J are TRBV20-1 and TRBJ2-2; TRBD2 might be the D (7 bases). V lost 5 bases and J lost 0, with 13 bases in between. This CDR3 comprises 15 residues. Germline V gene data show CDR1 as DFQATT and CDR2 as SNEGSKA (reference sequence). DNA for the CDR3: TGCAGTGCTGCGGGGGCCGAGGCGAACACCGGGGAGCTGTTTTTT. This gives the protein CSAAGAEANTGELFF.

V and J are TRBV2 and TRBJ2-3; 9 positions match TRBD2. This CDR3 has 14 amino acids. V trimming: 4 bases; J trimming: 5 bases; junction bases outside the gene matches: 4. CDR1 is SNHLY and CDR2 is FYNNEI in the germline V gene. In DNA form, the CDR3 reads TGTGCCAGCAGTGTGGATAGCGGGGGAGATACGCAGTATTTT. Translating gives CASSVDSGGDTQYF.

V usage is TRBV5-1 and J usage is TRBJ2-1; possibly TRBD2 for D (6 bases). Trimming left V 1 base short and J 0 bases short, with 20 bases between. Germline values: CDR1 SGHRS, CDR2 YFSETQ. The CDR3 sequence is 19 residues long. The CDR3 loop reads CASSLNPSEIGSSYNEQFF. The CDR3 nucleotides are TGCGCCAGCAGCTTGAACCCTAGCGAGATTGGGAGCTCCTACAATGAGCAGTTCTTC.

In this sample, this clonotype turned up a few times. This chain connects TRBV4-2 to TRBJ1-1, with D perhaps matching TRBD1 (5 bases). From germline, CDR1 is LGHNA and CDR2 YNFKEQ. The CDR3 spans 14 residues. Trimming cost V 1 base and J 4 bases, with 10 bases left between them. CDR3 coding DNA: TGTGCCAGCAGCCAAGTAACAGGTAGCACTGAAGCTTTCTTT. Its protein product is CASSQVTGSTEAFF.

In the case of this clonotype: This may arise from a read error, as a much more abundant clone is one base away. This chain links TRBV4-2 with TRBJ2-1; 9 bases agree with TRBD2. In germline, CDR1 is LGHNA, CDR2 YNFKEQ. The CDR3 is 17 residues long. V gave up 0 bases and J gave up 8 bases; unmatched junction bases: 11. CDR3 sequence reads: CASSQDLRAGGPYEQFF. CDR3 DNA sequence: TGTGCCAGCAGCCAAGATCTTAGGGCGGGGGGGCCCTATGAGCAGTTCTTC.

A few counts support this clonotype. The chain joins TRBV5-6 to TRBJ1-1; 9 bases are a match to TRBD1. J lost 8 bases, V lost 2 bases, and 7 bases had no gene match. Germline V CDR1 and CDR2: SGHDT, YYEEEE. The CDR3 runs to 14 residues. CDR3 protein: CASSFRDRVPEAFF. The CDR3 coding sequence is TGTGCCAGCAGCTTCCGGGACAGGGTTCCAGAAGCTTTCTTT. The complete variable domain, with remaining parts taken from reference TRBV5-6 and TRBJ1-1, reads DAGVTQSPTHLIKTRGQQVTLRCSPKSGHDTVSWYQQALGQGPQFIFQYYEEEERQRGNFPDRFSGHQFPNYSSELNVNALLLGDSALYLCASSFRDRVPEAFFGQGTRLTVV.

This clonotype was seen a single time. A read error may account for a junction end that differs from germline. The rearrangement links TRBV27 to TRBJ2-3; 7 bases fit TRBD2. This CDR3 contains 12 residues. The germline CDR1 and CDR2 sequences are MNHEY and SMNVEV (reference sequence). CDR3 DNA sequence: TGTGCCAACAGTTTAGCCGGGGGGTATGAGTATTTT. As protein: CANSLAGGYEYF.

This clonotype occurred a few times. The V call is TRBV7-2, the J call TRBJ2-7; 7 bases map to TRBD1. J gave up 5 bases and V 1 base, and 5 bases lay outside the gene matches. The CDR3 sequence is 14 residues long. Germline-derived CDR1 and CDR2 are SGHTA and FQGNSA. As DNA, the CDR3 is TGTGCCAGCAGCTTAGTTGCGACAGGGAACGAGCAGTACTTC. It is translated as CASSLVATGNEQYF.